A selection of T cell receptor beta chains follows, all from one sample in a study of blood T cell repertoires in COVID-19. Assay: immunoSEQ multiplex PCR; the TCRdb copy retains only in-frame clones and omits some. The table has about 180,000 clones, approximately 88% seen once. Sequences were obtained from peripheral blood. Receptors originate from a woman aged 25 to 39 with acute or convalescent COVID-19. CDR3s include the opening cysteine and the closing phenylalanine or tryptophan. A D gene is named only where the DNA matches it firmly. A clone size is listed for some rows: how often the clone was seen (once, few, many), or a class if it is expanded.

D: -; V: TRBV7-2; size: -; J: TRBJ2-7; CDR3: CASSLPSLYEQYF; DNA: TGTGCCAGCAGCTTGCCTAGTTTGTACGAGCAGTACTTC
D: -; V: TRBV11-2; size: -; J: TRBJ1-2; CDR3: CASSLGQAYGYTF; DNA: TGTGCCAGCAGCCTAGGACAAGCCTATGGCTACACCTTC
D: TRBD1; V: TRBV30; size: -; J: TRBJ2-7; CDR3: CAWSLQGVDYEQYF; DNA: TGTGCCTGGAGTTTACAGGGGGTGGACTACGAGCAGTACTTC
D: -; V: TRBV25-1; size: -; J: TRBJ2-1; CDR3: CASSDLAQPYNEQFF; DNA: TGTGCCAGCAGTGACTTAGCCCAACCCTACAATGAGCAGTTCTTC
D: -; V: TRBV6-5; size: -; J: TRBJ1-2; CDR3: CASSYEIYGYTF; DNA: TGTGCCAGCAGTTATGAGATCTATGGCTACACCTTC
D: -; V: TRBV28; size: -; J: TRBJ1-2; CDR3: CASSRYGYTF; DNA: TGTGCCAGCAGTCGTTATGGCTACACCTTC
D: -; V: TRBV19; size: -; J: TRBJ2-1; CDR3: CASSRVPAVQPDEQFF; DNA: TGTGCCAGTAGTAGGGTCCCCGCGGTGCAACCGGATGAGCAGTTCTTC
D: -; V: TRBV5-6; size: -; J: TRBJ1-1; CDR3: CASSWISRVSEAFF; DNA: TGTGCCAGCAGCTGGATTTCCAGGGTGTCAGAAGCTTTCTTT
D: TRBD1; V: TRBV10-1; size: -; J: TRBJ2-5; CDR3: CASSPDRGGTQYF; DNA: TGCGCCAGCAGTCCGGACAGGGGGGGGACCCAGTACTTC
D: -; V: TRBV7-9; size: -; J: TRBJ1-2; CDR3: CASRDQSGTKEGYTF; DNA: TGTGCCAGCAGGGATCAATCCGGGACAAAGGAGGGCTACACCTTC
D: -; V: TRBV7-2; size: -; J: TRBJ2-5; CDR3: CASSSSVETQYF; DNA: TGTGCCAGCAGCTCATCAGTGGAGACCCAGTACTTC
D: -; V: TRBV5-6; size: few; J: TRBJ2-5; CDR3: CASSLGSVQETQYF; DNA: TGTGCCAGCAGCTTGGGTAGTGTCCAAGAGACCCAGTACTTC
D: -; V: TRBV28; size: -; J: TRBJ2-1; CDR3: CASINSSSYNEQFF; DNA: TGTGCCAGCATTAACAGTAGCTCCTACAATGAGCAGTTCTTC
D: -; V: TRBV4-1; size: -; J: TRBJ1-5; CDR3: CASSHPQGNQPQHF; DNA: TGCGCCAGCAGCCATCCTCAGGGGAACCAGCCCCAGCATTTT
D: TRBD1; V: TRBV11-2; size: -; J: TRBJ2-3; CDR3: CASTGTGFGTQYF; DNA: TGTGCCAGCACAGGGACAGGGTTCGGTACGCAGTATTTT
D: TRBD1; V: TRBV5-4; size: -; J: TRBJ2-7; CDR3: CASSGMGQVYEQYF; DNA: TGTGCCAGCAGCGGCATGGGACAGGTCTACGAGCAGTACTTC
D: TRBD2; V: TRBV5-5; size: once; J: TRBJ2-3; CDR3: CASSLVLAGGPNSDTQYF; DNA: TGTGCCAGCAGCTTGGTGTTAGCGGGAGGCCCGAACTCAGATACGCAGTATTTT
D: -; V: TRBV5-1; size: -; J: TRBJ1-5; CDR3: CASSLALNQPQHF; DNA: TGCGCCAGCAGCTTGGCCTTAAATCAGCCCCAGCATTTT
D: TRBD2; V: TRBV23-1; size: -; J: TRBJ2-3; CDR3: CASIGRGRAGGPRDTQYF; DNA: TGCGCCAGCATCGGCAGGGGGCGAGCGGGAGGGCCCAGGGATACGCAGTATTTT
D: -; V: TRBV29-1; size: -; J: TRBJ2-5; CDR3: CSVGDSGFQETQYF; DNA: TGCAGCGTGGGCGATAGCGGTTTTCAAGAGACCCAGTACTTC
D: -; V: TRBV6-5; size: -; J: TRBJ1-5; CDR3: CASYGTGVGQPQHF; DNA: TGTGCCTCTTATGGTACAGGAGTCGGACAGCCCCAGCATTTT
D: -; V: TRBV20-1; size: once; J: TRBJ2-1; CDR3: CSARGGRNQFF; DNA: TGCAGTGCTAGAGGCGGCAGAAACCAGTTCTTC
D: -; V: TRBV28; size: once; J: TRBJ2-7; CDR3: CASKRDIVGEQYF; DNA: TGTGCCAGCAAGCGGGACATAGTCGGCGAGCAGTACTTC
D: -; V: TRBV28; size: -; J: TRBJ1-4; CDR3: CASKKRGVEKLFF; DNA: TGTGCCAGCAAAAAAAGGGGTGTCGAAAAACTGTTTTTT
D: TRBD2; V: TRBV6-5; size: -; J: TRBJ2-5; CDR3: CASTNGGGQYF; DNA: TGTGCCAGCACCAACGGGGGGGGTCAGTACTTC
D: -; V: TRBV10-3; size: -; J: TRBJ2-7; CDR3: CAISEEKNSYEQYF; DNA: TGTGCCATCAGTGAAGAGAAGAACTCCTACGAGCAGTACTTC
D: TRBD1; V: TRBV7-2; size: -; J: TRBJ2-1; CDR3: CASSPSQGAYNEQFF; DNA: TGTGCCAGCAGCCCCTCGCAGGGGGCTTACAATGAGCAGTTCTTC
D: -; V: TRBV5-5; size: once; J: TRBJ2-7; CDR3: CASSSFETQRYEQYF; DNA: TGTGCCAGCAGCTCTTTCGAGACACAACGCTACGAGCAGTACTTC
D: TRBD1; V: TRBV2; size: -; J: TRBJ1-6; CDR3: CASSPGGLTDQSPLHF; DNA: TGTGCCAGCAGCCCAGGGGGGTTAACCGACCAGTCACCCCTCCACTTT
D: TRBD1; V: TRBV27; size: -; J: TRBJ1-5; CDR3: CASAFDREKPQHF; DNA: TGTGCCAGCGCGTTCGACAGGGAGAAGCCCCAGCATTTT
D: TRBD1; V: TRBV5-1; size: -; J: TRBJ1-1; CDR3: CASNRGLDTEAFF; DNA: TGCGCCAGCAACAGGGGGCTTGACACTGAAGCTTTCTTT
D: -; V: TRBV28; size: -; J: TRBJ2-3; CDR3: CASNTGDDTQYF; DNA: TGTGCCAGCAATACGGGAGATGATACGCAGTATTTT
D: -; V: TRBV5-1; size: -; J: TRBJ1-1; CDR3: CASSSLSQSAGEAFF; DNA: TGCGCCAGCAGCTCCCTGTCCCAATCCGCGGGTGAAGCTTTCTTT
D: -; V: TRBV12-3/TRBV12-4; size: -; J: TRBJ2-1; CDR3: CASSSRKGQVF; DNA: TGTGCCAGCAGTTCTAGAAAAGGCCAAGTCTTC
D: TRBD2; V: TRBV5-1; size: -; J: TRBJ2-7; CDR3: CASSPGLAEVNSYEQYF; DNA: TGCGCCAGCAGCCCTGGACTAGCGGAAGTTAACTCCTACGAGCAGTACTTC
D: TRBD1; V: TRBV4-1; size: -; J: TRBJ2-2; CDR3: CASSHRDRVDTGELFF; DNA: TGCGCCAGCAGCCACCGGGACAGGGTAGACACCGGGGAGCTGTTTTTT
D: TRBD2; V: TRBV5-1; size: -; J: TRBJ2-1; CDR3: CASSLLSGRDNEQFF; DNA: TGCGCCAGCAGCCTACTAAGCGGGAGGGACAATGAGCAGTTCTTC
D: -; V: TRBV6-6; size: -; J: TRBJ2-7; CDR3: CASRRSSSYEQYF; DNA: TGTGCCAGCAGGCGGTCGAGCTCCTACGAGCAGTACTTC
D: -; V: TRBV6-1; size: -; J: TRBJ2-7; CDR3: CASSEHSYEQYF; DNA: TGTGCCAGCAGTGAACACTCCTACGAGCAGTACTTC
D: -; V: TRBV27; size: -; J: TRBJ2-1; CDR3: CASSRGRGYNEQFF; DNA: TGTGCCAGCAGTCGGGGGAGAGGTTACAATGAGCAGTTCTTC
D: TRBD2; V: TRBV5-4; size: -; J: TRBJ2-3; CDR3: CASSLAGALSQYF; DNA: TGTGCCAGCAGCTTAGCGGGGGCCCTTTCGCAGTATTTT
D: -; V: TRBV3-1/TRBV3-2; size: -; J: TRBJ1-2; CDR3: CASSQDRQVPFYGYTF; DNA: TGTGCCAGCAGCCAAGATAGGCAGGTGCCCTTCTATGGCTACACCTTC
D: -; V: TRBV6-6; size: -; J: TRBJ1-2; CDR3: CASTPTGPYGYTF; DNA: TGTGCCAGCACCCCGACAGGTCCTTATGGCTACACCTTC
D: TRBD1; V: TRBV6-5; size: -; J: TRBJ2-3; CDR3: CATNPGTGEHF; DNA: TGTGCCACCAACCCCGGGACAGGGGAACATTTT
D: -; V: TRBV6-5; size: -; J: TRBJ1-1; CDR3: CASSPHLNTEAFF; DNA: TGTGCCAGCAGTCCACATTTGAACACTGAAGCTTTCTTT
D: -; V: TRBV5-1; size: once; J: TRBJ2-7; CDR3: CASSIQGSYEQYF; DNA: TGCGCCAGCAGCATTCAGGGGTCCTACGAGCAGTACTTC
D: TRBD1; V: TRBV27; size: -; J: TRBJ2-7; CDR3: CASSVNRDRPHEQYF; DNA: TGTGCCAGCAGTGTAAACCGGGACAGGCCTCACGAGCAGTACTTC
D: TRBD2; V: TRBV7-8; size: -; J: TRBJ2-3; CDR3: CASSFSSASGSTSQYF; DNA: TGTGCCAGCAGCTTCAGTTCGGCTAGCGGGAGTACTTCGCAGTATTTT
D: TRBD1; V: TRBV6-6; size: -; J: TRBJ1-1; CDR3: CASRQDRVNTEAFF; DNA: TGTGCCAGCAGACAAGACAGGGTAAACACTGAAGCTTTCTTT
D: -; V: TRBV6-5; size: -; J: TRBJ1-6; CDR3: CASRLRGSGVSPLHF; DNA: TGTGCCAGCAGATTGCGGGGCTCTGGGGTTTCACCCCTCCACTTT
D: TRBD1; V: TRBV28; size: -; J: TRBJ1-2; CDR3: CASSLPGTGDYGYTF; DNA: TGTGCCAGCAGTCTCCCCGGGACAGGGGACTATGGCTACACCTTC
D: TRBD2; V: TRBV30; size: -; J: TRBJ2-3; CDR3: CAWRTSGLSTDTQYF; DNA: TGTGCCTGGAGGACTAGCGGGCTAAGCACAGATACGCAGTATTTT
D: -; V: TRBV28; size: once; J: TRBJ1-5; CDR3: CASARVTIQPQHF; DNA: TGTGCCAGTGCCCGGGTAACAATTCAGCCCCAGCATTTT
D: -; V: TRBV6-5; size: once; J: TRBJ2-5; CDR3: CASSTDQKETQYF; DNA: TGTGCCAGCAGTACCGATCAGAAAGAGACCCAGTACTTC
D: TRBD2; V: TRBV28; size: -; J: TRBJ2-1; CDR3: CASGLAGGRQFF; DNA: TGTGCCAGCGGGCTAGCGGGAGGACGCCAGTTCTTC
D: -; V: TRBV5-1; size: -; J: TRBJ2-5; CDR3: CASKGDNQETQYF; DNA: TGCGCCAGCAAAGGGGACAACCAAGAGACCCAGTACTTC
D: -; V: TRBV28; size: -; J: TRBJ1-1; CDR3: CATQQGNTEAFF; DNA: TGTGCCACACAGCAGGGAAACACTGAAGCTTTCTTT